This TCR beta chain is from a study of spatial heterogeneity in lung cancer. Turning to the study itself: The study observed each unique TCR and UMI combination more than ten times on average in raw reads.

Time point noted: sample taken at primary tumor resection. Frozen PBMC, nontumor lung or tumor provided whole RNA, which was sequenced unsorted. The cohort: 70 to 75 early-stage, untreated non-small cell lung cancer patients. MiXCR, run by TCRdb on the 5' RACE reads, gives a single entry per CDR3 protein. The sample includes about 92,000 distinct CDR3 sequences, less than 15% of them seen just once. The trim removed 1 base at V and 1 base at J, leaving 2 bases unmatched. Germline V gene lookup returns CDR1 SGHKS and CDR2 YYEKEE (reference sequence). CDR3 length equals 16 residues. Sample: PBMCs, taken at surgery. The sequence derives from a male donor with early-stage non-small cell lung cancer. V usage is TRBV5-5 and J usage is TRBJ2-2, with 9 nucleotides matching TRBD2. The CDR3 DNA reads TGTGCCAGCAGCTTGCGACTAGCGGTGAACACCGGGGAGCTGTTTTTT. This encodes CASSLRLAVNTGELFF.